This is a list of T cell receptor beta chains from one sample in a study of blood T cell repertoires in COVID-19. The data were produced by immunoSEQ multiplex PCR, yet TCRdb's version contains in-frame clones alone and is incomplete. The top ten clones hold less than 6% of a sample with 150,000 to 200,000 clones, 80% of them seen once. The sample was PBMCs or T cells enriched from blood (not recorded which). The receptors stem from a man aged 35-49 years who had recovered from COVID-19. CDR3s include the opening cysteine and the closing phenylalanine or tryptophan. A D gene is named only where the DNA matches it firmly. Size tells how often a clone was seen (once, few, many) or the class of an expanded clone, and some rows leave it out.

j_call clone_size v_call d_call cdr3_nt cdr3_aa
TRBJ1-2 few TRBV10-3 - TGTGCCATCAGTGCGGGGGACTATGGCTACACCTTC CAISAGDYGYTF
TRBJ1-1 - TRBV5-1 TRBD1 TGCGCCAGCAGCCCCGGGACAGGAGCTAACACTGAAGCTTTCTTT CASSPGTGANTEAFF
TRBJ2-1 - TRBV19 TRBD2 TGTGCCAGTAGTTCCGGGGCGGCCTACGGGGGGGCCCCCAATGAGCAGTTCTTC CASSSGAAYGGAPNEQFF
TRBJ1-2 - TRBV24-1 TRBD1 TGTGCCACCAGTGATTTGACAGGGGACTATGGCTACACCTTC CATSDLTGDYGYTF
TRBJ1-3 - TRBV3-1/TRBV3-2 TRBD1 TGTGCCAGCAGCCAAGCGGGACAGGGGAGCACCATATATTTT CASSQAGQGSTIYF
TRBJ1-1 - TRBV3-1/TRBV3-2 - TGTGCCAGCAGCCAAACAGGGAGCACTGAAGCTTTCTTT CASSQTGSTEAFF
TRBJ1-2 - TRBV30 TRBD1 TGTGCCTGGAGATCCCTCAGGGGGCAAGGCTACACCTTC CAWRSLRGQGYTF
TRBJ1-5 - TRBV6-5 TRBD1 TGTGCCAGCAGACTCACAGGGGTAGGAGGTCAGCCCCAGCATTTT CASRLTGVGGQPQHF
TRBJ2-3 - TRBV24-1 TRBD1 TGTGCCACCAGTACAACAGCGGGACAGGGAAAAGATACGCAGTATTTT CATSTTAGQGKDTQYF
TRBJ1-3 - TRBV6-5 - TGTGCCAGCATTAACAGCCGCTCTGGAAACACCATATATTTT CASINSRSGNTIYF
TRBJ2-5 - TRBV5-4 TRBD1 TGTGCCAGCAGCTTACCCGGGACAGGGTCGCGAGAGACCCAGTACTTC CASSLPGTGSRETQYF
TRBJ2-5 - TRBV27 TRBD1 TGTGCCAGCAGTTGGGACAGGGGGCTTCAGGGGACCCAGTACTTC CASSWDRGLQGTQYF
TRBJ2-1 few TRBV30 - TGTGCCTGGAGTGAGGACAGATACAATGAGCAGTTCTTC CAWSEDRYNEQFF
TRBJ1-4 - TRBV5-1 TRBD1 TGCGCCAGCAGCTTGGGAGTGGCAGGGGGCACTAATGAAAAACTGTTTTTT CASSLGVAGGTNEKLFF
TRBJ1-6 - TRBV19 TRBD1 TGTGCCAGTAGTATTAGTTCGGGGGACAGAGAATCACCCCTCCACTTT CASSISSGDRESPLHF
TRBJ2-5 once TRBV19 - TGTGCCAGTAGTATCAGGGCTGGACAGCGAGTACAAGAGACCCAGTACTTC CASSIRAGQRVQETQYF
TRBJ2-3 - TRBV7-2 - TGTGCCAGCAGCTTAGGGCCGAACACAGATACGCAGTATTTT CASSLGPNTDTQYF
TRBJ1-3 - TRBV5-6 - TGTGCCAGCAGCGGACTCACAGTCTCTGGAAACACCATATATTTT CASSGLTVSGNTIYF
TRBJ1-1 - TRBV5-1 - TGCGCCAGCAGACCACAGACAGGAGGCACTGAAGCTTTCTTT CASRPQTGGTEAFF
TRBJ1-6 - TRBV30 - TGTGCCTGGAGTGTTACAGAGAATTCACCCCTCCACTTT CAWSVTENSPLHF
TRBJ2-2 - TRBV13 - TGTGCCAGCAGCCTACAGGGTCGGGAGCTGTTTTTT CASSLQGRELFF
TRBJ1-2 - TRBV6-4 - TGTGCCAGCAGCCCGGGACACGATCGGTCTGGAGGCTACACCTTC CASSPGHDRSGGYTF
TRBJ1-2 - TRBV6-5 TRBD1 TGTGCCGAAATACAGGGGGCGGGAGGCTACACCTTC CAEIQGAGGYTF
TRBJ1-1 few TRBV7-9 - TGTGCCAGCAGCTTAGGCAGGGTCGCAGAAGCTTTCTTT CASSLGRVAEAFF
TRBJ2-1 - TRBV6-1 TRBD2 TGTGCCAGCAGTGATTGGACTAGCGGGGGAGCCTACAATGAGCAGTTCTTC CASSDWTSGGAYNEQFF
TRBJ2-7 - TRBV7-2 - TGTGCCAGCAGCCCCCGAGGAGAGCAGTACTTC CASSPRGEQYF
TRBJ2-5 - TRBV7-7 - TGTGCCAGCAGCTCGCACCCTCCCGCTGGCACGGAGACCCAGTACTTC CASSSHPPAGTETQYF
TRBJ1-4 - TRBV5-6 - TGTGCCAGCAGCTTGTCGTCAGGGTGGGCTAATGAAAAACTGTTTTTT CASSLSSGWANEKLFF
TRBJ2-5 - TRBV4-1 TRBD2 TGCGCCAGCAGCCCCAAGACTAGCGGGGGGGCGGAGACCCAGTACTTC CASSPKTSGGAETQYF
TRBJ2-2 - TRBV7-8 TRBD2 TGTGCCAGCAGCTTAGCGAGGCTAGCGGGGGCCGTGAACACCGGGGAGCTGTTTTTT CASSLARLAGAVNTGELFF
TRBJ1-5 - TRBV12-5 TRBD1 TGTGCTAGTGGTTTAGGCCAGGGGGTGTCTCAGCCCCAGCATTTT CASGLGQGVSQPQHF
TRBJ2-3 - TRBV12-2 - TGTGCAAGTCGCTCAGAATCTAGCGGCGGCACAGATACGCAGTATTTT CASRSESSGGTDTQYF
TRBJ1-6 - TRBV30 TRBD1 TGTGCCTGGAGGACAGGGGTTAATTCACCCCTCCACTTT CAWRTGVNSPLHF